These T cell receptor beta chains were read from a single sample in a study of cytomegalovirus exposure and HLA in healthy donors. Method: immunoSEQ multiplex PCR; TCRdb's copy keeps in-frame clones and lacks some. The sample table includes 85,000 to 90,000 clones. Source material: PBMCs. These receptors were taken from a man aged 45 to 65 in good health and CMV-seropositive. Both conserved end residues are part of each CDR3. Each record gives: V gene, D gene, J gene, CDR3 DNA, CDR3 protein. D genes are given only for firm matches.

TRBV6-4	NA	TRBJ1-1	TGTGCCAGCAGTGAGCCTACAGGAATCAGTGAAGCTTTCTTT	CASSEPTGISEAFF
TRBV18	TRBD2	TRBJ2-3	TGTGCCAGCTCACGGGGACTAGCGGGAGGGCCCGAAGATACGCAGTATTTT	CASSRGLAGGPEDTQYF
TRBV19	TRBD1	TRBJ1-1	TGTGCCAGTAGTACCATGGACAGGGACGGCACTGAAGCTTTCTTT	CASSTMDRDGTEAFF
TRBV18	NA	TRBJ1-1	TGTGCCAGCTCACTACAAGTGAACACTGAAGCTTTCTTT	CASSLQVNTEAFF
TRBV5-8	NA	TRBJ1-2	TGTGCCAGCAGCCCCGACAGCAACTATGGCTACACCTTC	CASSPDSNYGYTF
TRBV6-1	NA	TRBJ2-3	TGTGCCAGCGAGACAGTTAGCACAGATACGCAGTATTTT	CASETVSTDTQYF
TRBV5-6	NA	TRBJ2-5	TGTGCCAGCAGACTAGGGGAGGTGGCAGAGACCCAGTACTTC	CASRLGEVAETQYF
TRBV7-8	NA	TRBJ2-7	TGTGCCAGCAGCCCTAGGGGACACCGCTCCTACGAGCAGTACTTC	CASSPRGHRSYEQYF
TRBV7-2	NA	TRBJ1-5	TGTGCCAGCAGCTTCTCGTCCAATCAGCCCCAGCATTTT	CASSFSSNQPQHF
TRBV5-4	TRBD1	TRBJ2-7	TGTGCCAGCAGTTGGGGGACAGGTTTTCCCTCCTACGAGCAGTACTTC	CASSWGTGFPSYEQYF
TRBV5-6	TRBD2	TRBJ2-5	TGTGCCAGCAGCTTCGGGGGGCAAGAGACCCAGTACTTC	CASSFGGQETQYF
TRBV4-2	TRBD1	TRBJ1-2	TGTGCCAGCAGCCACCAGGGGGAACACTATGGCTACACCTTC	CASSHQGEHYGYTF
TRBV29-1	NA	TRBJ2-2	TGCAGCGTTCCGCCGACAGATAACACCGGGGAGCTGTTTTTT	CSVPPTDNTGELFF
TRBV2	NA	TRBJ2-1	TGTGCCAGCAGCTTGAACCACGGGACTTCCTACAATGAGCAGTTCTTC	CASSLNHGTSYNEQFF
TRBV14	NA	TRBJ2-1	TGTGCCAGCAGCTCAAGGACTCCACTCAGCGGCTCCTACAATGAGCAGTTCTTC	CASSSRTPLSGSYNEQFF
TRBV18	NA	TRBJ1-2	TGTGCCAGCTCACTCATGGACAGTCCTGGCTACACCTTC	CASSLMDSPGYTF
TRBV6-4	NA	TRBJ2-1	TGTGCCAGCAGTGCCGGAGTGTACAATGAGCAGTTCTTC	CASSAGVYNEQFF
TRBV5-8	TRBD1	TRBJ1-4	TGTGCCAGCACCTCAGGCTTCGGGACAGGGGAGGAAAAACTGTTTTTT	CASTSGFGTGEEKLFF
TRBV30	TRBD1	TRBJ1-1	TGTGCCTGGAGTACGGGACAGGGCACTGAAGCTTTCTTT	CAWSTGQGTEAFF
TRBV7-9	NA	TRBJ2-1	TGTGCCAGCAGCTTAGTTGCCAGGAGGACTCGCTACAATGAGCAGTTCTTC	CASSLVARRTRYNEQFF
TRBV4-2	NA	TRBJ1-2	TGTGCCAGCAGCCAAGAAGGACCGGGGAACTATGGCTACACCTTC	CASSQEGPGNYGYTF
TRBV29-1	TRBD1	TRBJ2-7	TGCAGCGTTGGTCGTCGACAGGGGGTTACCTACGAGCAGTACTTC	CSVGRRQGVTYEQYF
TRBV7-9	TRBD1	TRBJ1-1	TGTGCCAGCAGCCCCCGGGACAGGGAATCTGAAGCTTTCTTT	CASSPRDRESEAFF
TRBV10-3	TRBD2	TRBJ2-1	TGTGCCAGCCAACTCAGCGGGAGGGAGGTTGATGAGCAGTTCTTC	CASQLSGREVDEQFF
TRBV6-5	NA	TRBJ1-5	TGTGCCAGCGCGGGGGCGGGACAGCCCCAGCATTTT	CASAGAGQPQHF
TRBV9	NA	TRBJ2-5	TGTGCCAGCAGCGTTTCCCGGGGGACCCAGTACTTC	CASSVSRGTQYF
TRBV4-1	TRBD1	TRBJ1-5	TGCGCCAGCAGCCAAGGGACAGGGGATCAGCCCCAGCATTTT	CASSQGTGDQPQHF
TRBV6-5	NA	TRBJ1-5	TGTGCCAGCAGTACTCAGGGTCGGCAGCCCCAGCATTTT	CASSTQGRQPQHF
TRBV7-2	NA	TRBJ1-2	TGTGCCAGCAGCTTAAGTTCGGTCTACTATGGCTACACCTTC	CASSLSSVYYGYTF
TRBV5-1	NA	TRBJ1-3	TGCGCCAGCAGCTTGGCCTCGGGGGTTGGAAACACCATATATTTT	CASSLASGVGNTIYF
TRBV28	TRBD2	TRBJ2-2	TGTGCCAGCAGCCTCGTCATAGTGGGAGGGCCCCGAGGGGAGCTGTTTTTT	CASSLVIVGGPRGELFF
TRBV19	TRBD1	TRBJ2-5	TGTGCCAGTTCTGGACAGGGTGGGGAGACCCAGTACTTC	CASSGQGGETQYF
TRBV19	NA	TRBJ1-5	TGTGCCAGTAGACATCTGGGCCATCAGCCCCAGCATTTT	CASRHLGHQPQHF
TRBV7-2	NA	TRBJ1-4	TGTGCCAGCAGCTTAGGGGGCACGGCTGAAAAACTGTTTTTT	CASSLGGTAEKLFF
TRBV19	TRBD2	TRBJ2-1	TGTGCCAGTAGTACGGGACTAGCGGGAGTAGGGGAGCAGTTCTTC	CASSTGLAGVGEQFF
TRBV29-1	NA	TRBJ1-1	TGCAGCGTTGACGAGCGGGTGAACACTGAAGCTTTCTTT	CSVDERVNTEAFF
TRBV4-2	TRBD2	TRBJ2-2	TGTGCCAGCAGCCAACGGACTAGCGGGGTCACCGGGGAGCTGTTTTTT	CASSQRTSGVTGELFF
TRBV10-3	NA	TRBJ2-7	TGTGCCATCAGTGAGGCAGGGTCTAAGGTTGAGCAGTACTTC	CAISEAGSKVEQYF
TRBV5-6	NA	TRBJ2-7	TGTGCCAGCAGCTATGTCAGTACCTACGAGCAGTACTTC	CASSYVSTYEQYF
TRBV27	NA	TRBJ2-3	TGTGCCAGCGCGGTGCGCAGACAGGTCAGGGATACGCAGTATTTT	CASAVRRQVRDTQYF
TRBV18	NA	TRBJ1-2	TGTGCCAGCTCACCAGATGAGGTGAACTATGGCTACACCTTC	CASSPDEVNYGYTF
TRBV1	NA	TRBJ2-3	TGCACCAGCAGCCAAGAATCACTAGCCCAGGATACGCAGTATTTT	CTSSQESLAQDTQYF
TRBV18	NA	TRBJ2-3	TGTGCCAGCTCATCCGGGACTCAAGATACGCAGTATTTT	CASSSGTQDTQYF
TRBV6-1	NA	TRBJ1-2	TGTGCCAGCAGCGGGAACTATGGCTACACCTTC	CASSGNYGYTF
TRBV7-9	NA	TRBJ1-2	TGTGCCAGCAGCCTGATGGACAGTAGCTACACCTTC	CASSLMDSSYTF
TRBV15	TRBD2	TRBJ2-7	TGTGCCACCAGCAGTCCCCCCGGACTAGCGGGAGGGCCTTACGAGCAGTACTTC	CATSSPPGLAGGPYEQYF
TRBV29-1	TRBD1	TRBJ2-5	TGCAGCGTTGGTGGTCTCTACAGGGGGCCGGAGACCCAGTACTTC	CSVGGLYRGPETQYF
TRBV19	NA	TRBJ2-7	TGTGCCAGTAGTATTGGTACAGGACCGGATGAGCAGTACTTC	CASSIGTGPDEQYF
TRBV2	NA	TRBJ1-1	TGTGCCACCCCGCGGGCTGAGGCTGAAGCTTTCTTT	CATPRAEAEAFF
TRBV9	TRBD1	TRBJ1-1	TGTGCCAGCAGCCCTGGGACAGGGGGAACTGAAGCTTTCTTT	CASSPGTGGTEAFF
TRBV2	NA	TRBJ2-7	TGTGCCAGCAGTCCTCCCAGGAGGTTAGTAGTCGAGCAGTACTTC	CASSPPRRLVVEQYF
TRBV28	NA	TRBJ1-5	TGTGCCAGCAGTTTAGCCAGGGGTTTCAATCAGCCCCAGCATTTT	CASSLARGFNQPQHF
TRBV30	NA	TRBJ2-5	TGTGCCTGGAGCTCGGGTACTCAAGAGACCCAGTACTTC	CAWSSGTQETQYF
TRBV29-1	NA	TRBJ2-3	TGCAGCGTTGCTGGGAGCTTATCTAGCACAGATACGCAGTATTTT	CSVAGSLSSTDTQYF
TRBV5-1	TRBD1	TRBJ2-7	TGCGCCAGCAGCTCTACAGGGGAATACTCCTACGAGCAGTACTTC	CASSSTGEYSYEQYF
TRBV18	TRBD2	TRBJ2-3	TGTGCCAGCTCACCACCGGCTAGCGGGGTTACAGATACGCAGTATTTT	CASSPPASGVTDTQYF
TRBV6-6	NA	TRBJ2-5	TGTGCCAGCACCCCCCTTGGCGGCCAGGAGACCCAGTACTTC	CASTPLGGQETQYF
TRBV7-9	NA	TRBJ2-2	TGTGCCAGAGGAGGCTTAAACACCGGGGAGCTGTTTTTT	CARGGLNTGELFF
TRBV4-3	TRBD2	TRBJ2-5	TGCGCCAGCAGCCAAGTTGCGGGGGGAGAGACCCAGTACTTC	CASSQVAGGETQYF